What follows are 7 T cell receptor beta chains derived from one specimen sequenced in a study of OX40 agonist ivuxolimab in advanced cancers. Profiling relied on immunoSEQ multiplex PCR, and the TCRdb table lists in-frame clones only, not all of them. The data show about 53,000 clones, 84% seen once. This specimen was CD4+ or CD8+ T cells sorted from blood, taken in a trial of the OX40 agonist ivuxolimab. The source of these receptors is an adult with an advanced solid tumor such as melanoma, head and neck, liver or kidney cancer.

V gene TRBV10-2 combines with J gene TRBJ1-6; D not resolved. Trimming removed 2 bases from V and 12 bases from J, with 20 bases in between. CDR1 is WSHSY and CDR2 is SAAADI in the germline V gene. The CDR3 runs 16 residues. The CDR3 here is CASSERLGTQVQPLHF. The CDR3 DNA reads TGCGCCAGCAGTGAGAGGTTAGGTACGCAGGTCCAACCCCTCCACTTT.

The chain couples TRBV6-1 to TRBJ2-7; 7 nucleotides agree with TRBD1. This CDR3 is built from 13 residues. CDR1 MNHNS and CDR2 SASEGT come from the germline V gene. V was pared by 6 bases and J by 3 bases, with 5 bases of the junction left unmatched. CDR3 bases: TGTGCCAGCAGATCCGGGACAGTCTACGAGCAGTACTTC. Translating gives CASRSGTVYEQYF.

This rearrangement joins TRBV6-1 to TRBJ2-1, with no clear D. The CDR3 totals 15 residues. V gave up 6 bases and J gave up 4 bases, with 16 bases separating them. CDR1 is MNHNS and CDR2 is SASEGT in the germline V gene. CDR3 nucleotides: TGTGCCAGCAGACCTAGTATTTCGATTTACAATGAGCAGTTCTTC. Its translation is CASRPSISIYNEQFF.

V usage is TRBV19 and J usage is TRBJ2-3; 9 nucleotides line up with TRBD2. Trimming took 5 bases from V and 2 from J; bases not matched to a gene: 5. Germline CDR1 reads LNHDA; CDR2 reads SQIVND (reference sequence). The CDR3 is 15 residues long. The DNA for the CDR3 is TGTGCCAGTAGTCGGGCTAGCGGGACCACAGATACGCAGTATTTT. Its protein is CASSRASGTTDTQYF.

This chain uses TRBV7-2 with TRBJ1-3; the D gene is possibly TRBD1 (6 bases). V lost 5 bases and J lost 1, with 18 bases in between. The germline V gene has CDR1 SGHTA and CDR2 FQGNSA. The CDR3 runs 17 residues. CDR3 bases: TGTGCCAGCAGCCCCCGCGGGTCACAGGGTTCTGGAAACACCATATATTTT. This sequence encodes CASSPRGSQGSGNTIYF.

The chain carries TRBV5-4 and TRBJ2-1; D is uncertain. The V gene lost 1 base and the J gene lost 8 bases, with 10 bases spanning the gap. The germline V gene encodes CDR1 SGHNT and CDR2 YYREEE (reference sequence). There are 13 residues in the CDR3. This CDR3 is CASSLTNVYEQFF. Written as DNA, the CDR3 is TGTGCCAGCAGCTTGACAAATGTTTATGAGCAGTTCTTC.

The chain couples TRBV5-1 to TRBJ2-1, with D unresolved. V was clipped by 10 bases and J by 0 bases, with 14 bases between them. The CDR3 has 14 amino acids. Germline loops: CDR1 SGHRS, CDR2 YFSETQ. The CDR3 nucleotides are TGCGCCGGCCCCCAGATGAGCTCCTACAATGAGCAGTTCTTC. This gives the protein CAGPQMSSYNEQFF.